A single sample gave rise to the 19 T cell receptor beta chains below, sequenced in a study of PD-1 blockade in classical Hodgkin lymphoma. Specified time point: cycle 4 day 1 (C4D1), after 5 to 7 weeks of nivolumab. Each patient relapsed following autologous stem cell transplantation, and prior brentuximab vedotin exposure differed. Sequencing used immunoSEQ multiplex PCR; TCRdb keeps in-frame clones, though not all of them. The sample consists of around 53,000 clones, roughly 80% of them appearing once. The sequenced sample was peripheral blood mononuclear cells (PBMCs), obtained before the fourth cycle of nivolumab. These receptors all stem from a human donor with classical Hodgkin lymphoma.

This clone was detected a few times. The chain carries TRBV5-1 and TRBJ2-4; D is uncertain. The V gene's germline CDR1 is SGHRS and CDR2 YFSETQ. The CDR3 totals 16 residues. Deletions cut 0 bases from V and 0 bases from J, with 10 bases between. The CDR3 nucleotides read TGCGCCAGCAGCTTGGACAGCCGGCTAGCCAAAAACATTCAGTACTTC. As protein: CASSLDSRLAKNIQYF.

In its sample, this clone was seen a few times. The chain links TRBV4-2 to TRBJ2-2; 8 bases agree with TRBD2. The CDR3 runs 15 residues. The germline gives CDR1 LGHNA, CDR2 YNFKEQ. Germline trimming cut 2 bases from V and 1 base from J; bases unmatched to any gene: 0. This chain's CDR3 is CASSQSGRNTGELFF. CDR3 bases: TGTGCCAGCAGCCAAAGCGGGAGGAACACCGGGGAGCTGTTTTTT.

This clone has just a few counts. The rearrangement joins TRBV10-1 to TRBJ2-1; TRBD2 matches at 10 bases. The ends lost 3 bases at V and 0 bases at J; junction bases unmatched: 2. Germline CDR1 reads WNHNN; CDR2 reads SYGVQD (reference sequence). The CDR3 runs 16 residues. This CDR3 reads CASSEASGSSYNEQFF. DNA for the CDR3: TGCGCCAGCAGTGAAGCTAGCGGGAGCTCCTACAATGAGCAGTTCTTC.

The V gene is TRBV10-3, the J gene TRBJ2-1; possibly TRBD1 for D (5 bases). CDR3 length: 14 amino acids. Germline V lookup: CDR1 ENHRY, CDR2 SYGVKD. Between the trimmed V and J ends, which lost 3 bases and 4 bases, there was a span of 10 bases. CDR3 amino acids: CAISDETAYNEQFF. In DNA, the CDR3 is TGTGCCATCAGTGATGAGACAGCTTACAATGAGCAGTTCTTC.

The rearrangement uses TRBV7-3 and TRBJ1-5, with a tentative D call TRBD1 (5 bases). V was shortened by 11 bases and J by 2 bases, with 28 bases between the two germline ends. The germline V gene encodes CDR1 SGHTA and CDR2 FQGTGA. The CDR3 length is 18 residues. The CDR3 region is CAASLRGRSNLGNQPQHF. The CDR3 nucleotides read TGTGCCGCCAGCTTGAGGGGCAGGAGTAACTTGGGCAATCAGCCCCAGCATTTT.

Worth noting for this clone: The same CDR3 is also encoded by other DNA sequences in this sample. V usage is TRBV29-1 and J usage is TRBJ2-3, with 9 bases aligning to TRBD1. There are 14 residues in the CDR3. After removal of 3 bases from V and 3 bases from J, the junction contained 4 bases not matched to a gene. From germline, CDR1 is SQVTM and CDR2 ANQGSEA. This CDR3 is CSVEGQGYTDTQYF. The CDR3, as DNA: TGCAGCGTTGAGGGACAGGGATATACAGATACGCAGTATTTT.

The chain uses TRBV5-8 and TRBJ1-2, with 10 bases lining up with TRBD1. V shed 3 bases, J shed 3 bases, and the junction held 5 bases outside the gene matches. This CDR3 is 15 amino acids long. Germline V lookup: CDR1 SGHTS, CDR2 YDEGEE. DNA for the CDR3: TGTGCCAGCAGCTCGACAGGGGGCCTCCACTATGGCTACACCTTC. Translated, it gives CASSSTGGLHYGYTF. Based on the CDR3 plus reference TRBV5-8 and TRBJ1-2, the full variable domain is EAGVTQSPTHLIKTRGQQATLRCSPISGHTSVYWYQQALGLGLQFLLWYDEGEERNRGNFPPRFSGRQFPNYSSELNVNALELEDSALYLCASSSTGGLHYGYTFGSGTRLTVV.

This clone was detected ten times or more. The rearrangement links TRBV7-2 to TRBJ2-3; 9 bases are shared with TRBD2. V lost 1 base, J lost 5 bases, and 4 bases stayed unmatched. CDR1 and CDR2 from the germline V gene are SGHTA and FQGNSA. This CDR3 is 15 amino acids long. This CDR3 is CASSLVGGRGDTQYF. The CDR3 DNA reads as TGTGCCAGCAGCTTAGTCGGCGGGAGGGGAGATACGCAGTATTTT.

The chain joins TRBV29-1 to TRBJ2-6, with D perhaps matching TRBD1 (6 bases). The CDR3 length is 14 residues. Between the trimmed V and J ends, which lost 4 bases and 4 bases, there was a span of 11 bases. Germline CDR1 and CDR2: SQVTM and ANQGSEA. The CDR3 DNA follows: TGCAGCGTTGTTGGGGGCTCCGGGGCCAACGTCCTGACTTTC. This sequence encodes CSVVGGSGANVLTF.

This chain joins TRBV2 and TRBJ2-3, with TRBD2 identical over 9 bases. Germline V gene data show CDR1 as SNHLY and CDR2 as FYNNEI. Unmatched junction bases numbered 9, after V lost 8 bases and J lost 3 bases. The CDR3 spans 15 residues. The CDR3, as DNA: TGTGCCAGCCGTTTTGGCGGGGGGGGTACAGATACGCAGTATTTT. Its protein product is CASRFGGGGTDTQYF. Together with reference TRBV2 and TRBJ2-3, the CDR3 gives the full variable domain: EPEVTQTPSHQVTQMGQEVILRCVPISNHLYFYWYRQILGQKVEFLVSFYNNEISEKSEIFDDQFSVERPDGSNFTLKIRSTKLEDSAMYFCASRFGGGGTDTQYFGPGTRLTVL.

This clone is labeled medium-sized (0.01 to 0.1%). The gene calls are TRBV10-1 and TRBJ1-3, with D possibly being TRBD1 (5 bases). There are 18 residues in the CDR3. Per germline, CDR1 WNHNN and CDR2 SYGVQD (reference sequence). V was trimmed by 2 bases and J by 7 bases, leaving 24 bases between them. The CDR3 DNA reads as TGCGCCAGCAGTGAGCCCCTCGGGACGGGCGAAATGAGGAACACCATATATTTT. Translating it yields CASSEPLGTGEMRNTIYF.

This clone occurred a few times. The V and J genes are TRBV10-1 and TRBJ2-7; 15 bases are a match to TRBD2. The length of the CDR3 is 14 residues. Germline values: CDR1 WNHNN, CDR2 SYGVQD (reference sequence). V gave up 6 bases and J gave up 6 bases; unmatched junction bases: 3. The CDR3 reads CASSSGLAGGEQYF. The DNA of the CDR3 is TGCGCCAGCAGCTCGGGACTAGCGGGAGGCGAGCAGTACTTC.

The chain has TRBV10-3 and TRBJ2-5; 12 nucleotides align to TRBD2. The CDR3 is made up of 16 amino acids. V lost 4 bases and J lost 2; bases outside the gene matches: 5. Per the germline V gene, CDR1 is ENHRY and CDR2 is SYGVKD. CDR3 coding DNA: TGTGCCATCAGTGTGGGACTAGCGGGCAATCAAGAGACCCAGTACTTC. It is translated as CAISVGLAGNQETQYF.

The V call is TRBV30, the J call TRBJ2-3; a weak D match, TRBD1 (6 bases). Germline V gene data show CDR1 as GTSNPN and CDR2 as SVGIG (reference sequence). CDR3 length: 15 amino acids. V was trimmed by 0 bases and J by 4 bases, leaving 14 bases between them. CDR3 sequence reads: CAWSVRGSLPDTQYF. The CDR3, as DNA: TGTGCCTGGAGTGTAAGGGGGTCACTGCCAGATACGCAGTATTTT.

The gene calls are TRBV6-5 and TRBJ2-3, with a tentative D call TRBD2 (6 bases). CDR3 length equals 15 residues. Per germline, CDR1 MNHEY and CDR2 SVGAGI. With 2 bases removed from V and 2 bases from J, the gap between germline ends came to 11 bases. This CDR3 is CASSYNGGPTDTQYF. In DNA form, the CDR3 reads TGTGCCAGCAGTTACAACGGGGGTCCCACAGATACGCAGTATTTT.

The chain employs TRBV6-7 and TRBJ1-4; tentatively, D is TRBD1 (5 bases). TRBV6-7 is marked as an open reading frame, function uncertain. The CDR3 extends over 15 amino acids. The V end lost 10 bases, the J end lost 0 bases, and 15 bases lay between the germline ends. In DNA form, the CDR3 reads TGTGCCATCAAACTTCAGGGTGCAACTAATGAAAAACTGTTTTTT. Residues: CAIKLQGATNEKLFF.

The chain employs TRBV9 and TRBJ2-1, with 13 positions matching TRBD2. V lost 5 bases to trimming and J lost 7 bases; unmatched junction nucleotides: 6. Germline CDR1 reads SGDLS; CDR2 reads YYNGEE. The length of the CDR3 is 15 residues. The CDR3 sequence: CASSGGLAGANEQFF. In DNA, the CDR3 is TGTGCCAGCAGTGGAGGACTAGCGGGAGCAAATGAGCAGTTCTTC.

The chain is built from TRBV5-1 and TRBJ2-2; maybe TRBD2 (5 bases). Germline V gene sequence: CDR1 SGHRS, CDR2 YFSETQ. Trimming left V 0 bases short and J 7 bases short, with 13 bases between. The CDR3 covers 15 residues. The CDR3 is CASSLAASQDGELFF. In DNA, the CDR3 is TGCGCCAGCAGCTTGGCGGCTAGCCAGGACGGGGAGCTGTTTTTT. Complete variable domain (other parts from reference TRBV5-1 and TRBJ2-2): KAGVTQTPRYLIKTRGQQVTLSCSPISGHRSVSWYQQTPGQGLQFLFEYFSETQRNKGNFPGRFSGRQFSNSRSEMNVSTLELGDSALYLCASSLAASQDGELFFGEGSRLTVL.

This clone has only one observation. The chain links TRBV4-3 to TRBJ2-7; no firm D call. The V and J ends lost 2 bases and 4 bases respectively, with 9 bases between them. Looked up from germline, CDR1 is LGHNA and CDR2 is YSLEER. The CDR3 runs to 13 residues. The CDR3 spells CASSQQTWYEQYF. The CDR3 region has the DNA TGCGCCAGCAGCCAACAGACCTGGTACGAGCAGTACTTC.